Detailed here is one T cell receptor beta chain. Its antigen remains unidentified. This same CDR3 is encoded by further DNA sequences in the sample. Naive CD4+ cells were CD45RA-selected; the remaining cells were memory. These data come from a study of shared clonotypes between healthy human individuals. CDR1 is SGHNT, CDR2 YYREEE, per germline (reference sequence). The V and J ends lost 1 base and 0 bases respectively, with 8 bases between them. The CDR3 contains 15 residues. Investigators spread the genomic DNA of each subset evenly over several immunoSEQ plates. Using about 0.2 ug DNA, approximately 27,000 T cell genomes, the sorted-subset replicate PCRs were run. The data were produced by immunoSEQ multiplex PCR, yet TCRdb's version contains in-frame clones alone and is incomplete. The table records some 2.1 million clones, over 85% of them present only once. General study points: A reduction in generation probabilities was seen for non-shared clonotypes relative to those shared by all four donors.

Sequences were obtained from naive CD4+ T cells sorted from blood. The subset denotes: CD45RA+ positively selected. V usage is TRBV5-4 and J usage is TRBJ2-1, with a possible D match to TRBD2 (5 bases). This receptor was obtained from a man aged 18 to 35 in good health. This chain's CDR3 is CASSLSGSSYNEQFF. The CDR3 nucleotides read TGTGCCAGCAGCTTGAGCGGAAGCTCCTACAATGAGCAGTTCTTC.